Shown below are 28 T cell receptor beta chains from a single sample sequenced in a study of blood T cell repertoires in COVID-19. Repertoires were generated with immunoSEQ multiplex PCR, while TCRdb's copy carries only in-frame clones and drops some. The sample lists about 410,000 clones, just over 85% occurring once. The sample comprised peripheral blood. Receptors originate from a woman in her 30s with active or convalescent COVID-19.

V gene TRBV27 combines with J gene TRBJ1-1, with 9 nucleotides matching TRBD1. CDR1 MNHEY and CDR2 SMNVEV come from the germline V gene (reference sequence). V shed 4 bases and J 3 bases; nucleotides not matched to a gene: 9. This CDR3 region has 16 residues. The CDR3 DNA follows: TGTGCCAGCAGTTCCCTTGCACAGGGGGCTCACACTGAAGCTTTCTTT. Protein product: CASSSLAQGAHTEAFF.

CDR3 amino acids: CASSQESWQAYEQYF. Here the CDR3 DNA reads TGTGCCAGCAGCCAAGAAAGCTGGCAGGCCTACGAGCAGTACTTC. V and J are TRBV3-1 (or the pseudogene TRBV3-2) and TRBJ2-7; unclear D gene. Germline V lookup: CDR1 LGHDT, CDR2 YNNKEL (reference sequence). CDR3 length equals 15 residues. Deletions cut 0 bases from V and 2 bases from J, with 11 bases between.

CDR3 region: CASSQETGSDEQFF. CDR3 sequence (DNA): TGCGCCAGCAGCCAAGAGACAGGTAGCGATGAGCAGTTCTTC. The rearrangement links TRBV4-1 to TRBJ2-1, with D possibly matching TRBD1 (6 bases). CDR3 length: 14 amino acids. The germline V gene encodes CDR1 MGHRA and CDR2 YSYEKL. V gave up 0 bases and J gave up 8 bases, with 11 bases separating them.

This sequence joins TRBV2 and TRBJ2-1; 10 bases map to TRBD2. Germline V lookup: CDR1 SNHLY, CDR2 FYNNEI. This CDR3 comprises 15 residues. V lost 7 bases to trimming and J lost 8 bases; unmatched junction nucleotides: 11. The CDR3 DNA reads as TGTGCCAGCAACGGGGGGCTAGCGGGAGTCGATGAGCAGTTCTTC. It translates to CASNGGLAGVDEQFF.

The rearrangement links TRBV7-8 to TRBJ1-6, with D tentatively TRBD1 (5 bases). Trimming removed 3 bases at V and 7 bases at J, with 16 bases between. The CDR3 consists of 16 residues. Germline values: CDR1 SGHVS, CDR2 FQNEAQ. The DNA for the CDR3 is TGTGCCAGCAGCTTGGCCCCAAGGGGAGGCAATTCACCCCTCCACTTT. Protein product: CASSLAPRGGNSPLHF.

This sequence joins TRBV25-1 and TRBJ2-7, with 7 bases identical to TRBD2. The CDR3 loop spans 15 amino acids. Germline loops: CDR1 MGHDK, CDR2 SYGVNS. The J segment lost 0 bases and the V segment lost 4 bases, leaving 6 bases of the junction unmatched. Written as DNA, the CDR3 is TGTGCCAGCAGTGGGGAGCGGGGTCTCTCCTACGAGCAGTACTTC. It translates to CASSGERGLSYEQYF.

The chain carries TRBV30 and TRBJ2-3; 13 nucleotides agree with TRBD2. The CDR3 totals 15 residues. Germline CDR1 and CDR2: GTSNPN and SVGIG (reference sequence). With V trimmed by 2 bases and J by 4 bases, 3 bases remained unmatched. CDR3 residues: CAWSIGLAGADTQYF. In DNA, the CDR3 is TGTGCCTGGAGTATCGGACTAGCGGGAGCAGATACGCAGTATTTT.

The genes are TRBV5-4 and TRBJ2-3, with D maybe TRBD1 (6 bases). V shed 5 bases and J shed 4 bases, with 11 bases lying between them. Per germline, CDR1 SGHNT and CDR2 YYREEE (reference sequence). This CDR3 contains 13 residues. The CDR3 here is CASRSKGADTQYF. For the CDR3, the DNA is TGTGCCAGCAGATCCAAGGGGGCAGATACGCAGTATTTT.

The chain combines TRBV30 with TRBJ2-7; 9 bases are a match to TRBD1. There are 16 residues in the CDR3. The germline CDR1 and CDR2 sequences are GTSNPN and SVGIG (reference sequence). Germline trimming cut 2 bases from V and 3 bases from J; bases unmatched to any gene: 11. The CDR3 loop is CAWSTGTGRKNYEQYF. In DNA form, the CDR3 reads TGTGCCTGGAGTACCGGGACAGGGCGTAAAAACTACGAGCAGTACTTC.

A word on this clone: The same CDR3 is also encoded by other DNA sequences in this sample. The genes are TRBV5-4 and TRBJ2-5; 7 bases line up with TRBD1. Germline V gives CDR1 SGHNT, CDR2 YYREEE (reference sequence). CDR3 length: 14 amino acids. The ends lost 0 bases at V and 2 bases at J; junction bases unmatched: 1. This CDR3 is CASSLGDSQETQYF. The DNA for the CDR3 is TGTGCCAGCAGCTTGGGGGACAGTCAAGAGACCCAGTACTTC.

V and J are TRBV11-3 and TRBJ2-7; the D gene is possibly TRBD1 (5 bases). Germline V CDR1 and CDR2: SGHNT, YENEEA. The V end lost 2 bases, the J end lost 3 bases, and 8 bases lay between the germline ends. The length of the CDR3 is 13 residues. The chain's CDR3 is CASSLSGYYEQYF. The CDR3 DNA sequence: TGTGCCAGCAGCTTATCAGGGTACTACGAGCAGTACTTC.

As DNA, the CDR3 is TGTGCCAGCAGCCAAGATACAGAAGAGACCCAGTACTTC. Protein: CASSQDTEETQYF. V and J are TRBV4-2 and TRBJ2-5; no firm D call. This CDR3 has 13 amino acids. The V end lost 0 bases, the J end lost 3 bases, and 5 bases lay between the germline ends. CDR1 is LGHNA and CDR2 is YNFKEQ in the germline V gene.

V and J are TRBV4-1 and TRBJ2-7; 9 bases map to TRBD1. Per the germline V gene, CDR1 is MGHRA and CDR2 is YSYEKL. V lost 4 bases to trimming and J lost 6 bases; unmatched junction nucleotides: 4. The CDR3 length is 13 residues. As DNA, the CDR3 is TGCGCCAGCAGCCTGGACAGGGGTCTCGAGCAGTACTTC. Its translation: CASSLDRGLEQYF.

This chain connects TRBV19 to TRBJ1-2, with 7 bases aligning to TRBD1. CDR1 LNHDA and CDR2 SQIVND come from the germline V gene (reference sequence). V lost 3 bases, J lost 12 bases, and 13 bases stayed unmatched. The CDR3 is made up of 14 amino acids. CDR3 sequence: CASSILGQPVLDTF. As DNA, the CDR3 is TGTGCCAGTAGTATCCTGGGACAGCCAGTGCTCGACACCTTC.

The V and J genes are TRBV7-6 and TRBJ2-7; 8 bases align to TRBD1. Trimming at V came to 1 base and at J to 5 bases, leaving 4 bases not matched to a gene. The germline CDR1 and CDR2 sequences are SGHVS and FNYEAQ. CDR3 size: 14 residues. CDR3 sequence (DNA): TGTGCCAGCAGCTTAGTGACAGGGGTCAACGAGCAGTACTTC. Protein sequence: CASSLVTGVNEQYF.

The J gene is TRBJ2-1, the V gene TRBV27, with TRBD2 matching over 7 bases. The junction had 9 bases not matched to a gene; V was cut back by 4 bases and J by 6 bases. There are 15 residues in the CDR3. The V gene's germline CDR1 is MNHEY and CDR2 SMNVEV (reference sequence). CDR3 loop: CASSSLAQLGNEQFF. Written as DNA, the CDR3 is TGTGCCAGCAGTTCACTAGCGCAGTTAGGCAATGAGCAGTTCTTC.

The rearrangement joins TRBV25-1 to TRBJ2-1, with D uncertain. Germline loops: CDR1 MGHDK, CDR2 SYGVNS. V lost 6 bases, J lost 7 bases, and 7 bases lay in between. CDR3 size: 11 residues. CDR3 loop: CASSLENEQFF. In nucleotides, the CDR3 is TGTGCCAGCAGCCTAGAGAATGAGCAGTTCTTC.

This clone has just one count. The V gene is TRBV27, the J gene TRBJ2-7; the D is unclear. CDR3 length: 14 residues. Trimming cost V 5 bases and J 3 bases, with 14 bases left between them. Germline V gene sequence: CDR1 MNHEY, CDR2 SMNVEV (reference sequence). DNA of the CDR3: TGTGCCAGCAGTCCATATAACCCCTACTACGAGCAGTACTTC. This translates into CASSPYNPYYEQYF.

The rearrangement joins TRBV6-1 to TRBJ2-5; 11 bases align to TRBD2. V was pared by 1 base and J by 5 bases, with 9 bases of the junction left unmatched. This CDR3 comprises 17 residues. Germline V gene lookup returns CDR1 MNHNS and CDR2 SASEGT. The CDR3 DNA reads as TGTGCCAGCAGTGAAGTTGGATTAGCGGGGGGGATGGAGACCCAGTACTTC. The encoded protein is CASSEVGLAGGMETQYF.

V and J are TRBV12-3 or TRBV12-4 and TRBJ1-1; unclear D gene. The V and J ends lost 7 bases and 4 bases respectively, with 13 bases between them. The CDR3 length is 13 residues. As DNA, the CDR3 is TGTGCCAGCACGGCCCCCCGGGGCACTGAAGCTTTCTTT. It translates to CASTAPRGTEAFF.

V and J are TRBV15 and TRBJ2-7; 9 bases fit TRBD2. Trimming cost V 8 bases and J 3 bases; bases outside gene matches: 8. CDR1 LNHNV and CDR2 YYDKDF come from the germline V gene (reference sequence). The CDR3 runs to 14 residues. CDR3 in DNA: TGTGCCACCCAACGCATAGCGGGAGACTACGAGCAGTACTTC. Its protein product is CATQRIAGDYEQYF.

The count of this clone is one. V gene TRBV19 combines with J gene TRBJ2-1; 9 bases match TRBD1. The CDR3 has 17 residues. Per the germline V gene, CDR1 is LNHDA and CDR2 is SQIVND (reference sequence). The V segment lost 6 bases and the J segment 7 bases; nucleotides outside the gene matches: 16. The CDR3 region has the DNA TGTGCCAGTAGACATACCCCGGACAGGGGAAGTTCAAATGAGCAGTTCTTC. It translates to CASRHTPDRGSSNEQFF.

This sequence joins TRBV6-2 or TRBV6-3 and TRBJ2-7; TRBD2 agrees at 12 bases. Germline lookup yields CDR1 MNHEY and CDR2 SVGEGT. The CDR3 totals 16 residues. Losses at the gene ends were 2 bases for V and 2 bases for J; bases not matched to a gene: 4. The CDR3 loop reads CASSYAGLAGPYEQYF. Written as DNA, the CDR3 is TGTGCCAGCAGTTACGCTGGACTAGCGGGACCCTACGAGCAGTACTTC.

The gene calls are TRBV3-1 (or the pseudogene TRBV3-2) and TRBJ1-6; D is unresolved. Germline-derived CDR1 and CDR2 are LGHDT and YNNKEL (reference sequence). Trimming stripped 0 bases from V and 3 bases from J, with 9 bases between. The CDR3 is made up of 16 amino acids. The DNA of the CDR3 is TGTGCCAGCAGCCAAGATGCGGCAGACTATAATTCACCCCTCCACTTT. It encodes CASSQDAADYNSPLHF.

The V gene is TRBV11-2, the J gene TRBJ2-7, with D possibly TRBD1 on 6 matching bases. Germline V gene lookup returns CDR1 SGHAT and CDR2 FQNNGV. Trimming took 4 bases from V and 7 from J, leaving 11 bases between them. The CDR3 covers 12 residues. This CDR3 reads CASSYTGIEQYF. The DNA for the CDR3 is TGTGCCAGCAGCTATACAGGGATAGAGCAGTACTTC.

The chain combines TRBV20-1 with TRBJ2-7; D is ambiguous. The germline V gene has CDR1 DFQATT and CDR2 SNEGSKA (reference sequence). The CDR3 has 11 residues. V was shortened by 0 bases and J by 4 bases, with 4 bases between the two germline ends. The CDR3: CSARDGYEQYF. For the CDR3, the DNA is TGCAGTGCTAGAGACGGGTACGAGCAGTACTTC.

The chain joins TRBV27 to TRBJ1-1; tentatively, D is TRBD1 (6 bases). In germline, CDR1 is MNHEY, CDR2 SMNVEV (reference sequence). The V gene lost 3 bases and the J gene lost 1 base, with 9 bases spanning the gap. The CDR3 runs 14 residues. The CDR3 protein is CASSLAGANTEAFF. The CDR3 nucleotides are TGTGCCAGCAGTTTGGCAGGGGCGAACACTGAAGCTTTCTTT.

The V call is TRBV5-1, the J call TRBJ2-5, with 7 positions matching TRBD2. Germline-derived CDR1 and CDR2 are SGHRS and YFSETQ. The CDR3 contains 14 residues. V was clipped by 3 bases and J by 1 base; unmatched bases: 3. The CDR3 loop is CASSSGLPQETQYF. As DNA, the CDR3 is TGCGCCAGCAGCTCGGGACTACCCCAAGAGACCCAGTACTTC.